This T cell receptor beta chain was captured in a study of blood T cells in healthy people across ages. Study-wide findings and caveats: Observed TCR beta diversity per million T cells went down as age went up. This fall followed a roughly linear course with age. When set beside aged donors, long-lived donors presented more naive CD4+ cells and higher diversity.

Primers used in a second PCR of about 7 to 12 cycles were a sample-barcoded 5' primer and a J-beta primer mix. TCRdb redid the calling of the 5' RACE reads with MiXCR, one entry per CDR3 protein. This sample carries 500,000 to 600,000 distinct CDR3 sequences, 27% of them seen once, and the ten largest clones take 15% to 20%. Germline-derived CDR1 and CDR2 are DFQATT and SNEGSKA (reference sequence). The trim removed 5 bases at V and 4 bases at J, leaving 12 bases unmatched. This CDR3 contains 16 residues. Concerning this clonotype: The antigen remains unidentified.

The sample was blood. The rearrangement joins TRBV20-1 to TRBJ1-2; 11 bases align to TRBD1. This receptor was identified in a woman in her 70s in good health. CDR3 bases: TGCAGTGCTTCCTTTGGACAGGGGGCGCTTCGCTATGGCTACACCTTC. This gives the protein CSASFGQGALRYGYTF.